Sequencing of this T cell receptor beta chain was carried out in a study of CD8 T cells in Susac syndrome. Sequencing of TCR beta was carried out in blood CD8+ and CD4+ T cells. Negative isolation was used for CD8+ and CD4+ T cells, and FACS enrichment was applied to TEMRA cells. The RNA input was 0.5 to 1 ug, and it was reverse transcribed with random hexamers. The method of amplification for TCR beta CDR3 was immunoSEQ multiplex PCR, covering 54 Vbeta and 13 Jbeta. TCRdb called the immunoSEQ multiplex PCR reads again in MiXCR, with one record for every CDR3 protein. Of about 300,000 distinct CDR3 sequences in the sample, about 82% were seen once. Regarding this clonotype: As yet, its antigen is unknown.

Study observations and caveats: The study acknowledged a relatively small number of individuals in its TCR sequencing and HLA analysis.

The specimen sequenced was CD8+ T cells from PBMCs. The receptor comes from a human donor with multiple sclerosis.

This CDR3 is CASRPTDLNTEAFF. Written as DNA, the CDR3 is TGTGCCAGCAGGCCGACAGACTTGAACACTGAAGCTTTCTTT. The chain links TRBV6-2 or TRBV6-3 to TRBJ1-1, with a weak D call TRBD1 (5 bases). CDR1 and CDR2 from the germline V gene are MNHEY and SVGEGT. V gave up 6 bases and J gave up 0 bases, with 11 bases separating them. The length of the CDR3 is 14 residues.